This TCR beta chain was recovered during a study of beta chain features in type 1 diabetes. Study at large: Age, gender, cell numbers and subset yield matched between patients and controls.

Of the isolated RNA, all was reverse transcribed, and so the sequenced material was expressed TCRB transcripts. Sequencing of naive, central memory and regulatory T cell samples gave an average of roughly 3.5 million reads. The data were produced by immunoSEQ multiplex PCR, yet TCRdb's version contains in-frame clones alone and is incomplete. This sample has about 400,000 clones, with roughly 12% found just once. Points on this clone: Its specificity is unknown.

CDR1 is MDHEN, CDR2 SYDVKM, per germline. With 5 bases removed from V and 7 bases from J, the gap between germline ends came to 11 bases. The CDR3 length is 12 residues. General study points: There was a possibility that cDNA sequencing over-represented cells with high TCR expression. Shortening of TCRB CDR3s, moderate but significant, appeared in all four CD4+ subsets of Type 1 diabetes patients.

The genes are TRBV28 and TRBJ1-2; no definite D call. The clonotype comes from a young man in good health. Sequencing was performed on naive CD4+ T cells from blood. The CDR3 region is CASSIKRIGYTF. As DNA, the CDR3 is TGTGCCAGCAGTATAAAGAGAATTGGCTACACCTTC.